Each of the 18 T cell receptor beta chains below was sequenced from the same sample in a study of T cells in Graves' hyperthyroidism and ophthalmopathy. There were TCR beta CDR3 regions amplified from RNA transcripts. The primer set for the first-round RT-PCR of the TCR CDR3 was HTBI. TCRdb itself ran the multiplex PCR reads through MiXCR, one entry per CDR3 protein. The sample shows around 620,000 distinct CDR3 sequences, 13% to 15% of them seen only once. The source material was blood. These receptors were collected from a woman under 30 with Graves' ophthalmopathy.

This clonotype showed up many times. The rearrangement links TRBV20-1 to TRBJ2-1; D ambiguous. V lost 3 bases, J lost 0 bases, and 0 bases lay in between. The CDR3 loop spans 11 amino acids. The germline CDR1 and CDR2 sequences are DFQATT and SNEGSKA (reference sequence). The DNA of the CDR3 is TGCAGTGCTAGCTCCTACAATGAGCAGTTCTTC. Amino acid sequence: CSASSYNEQFF.

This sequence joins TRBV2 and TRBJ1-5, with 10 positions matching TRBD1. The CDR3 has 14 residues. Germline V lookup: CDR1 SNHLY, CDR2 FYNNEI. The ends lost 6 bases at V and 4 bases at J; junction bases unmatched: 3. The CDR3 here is CASRDRGRNQPQHF. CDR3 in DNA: TGTGCCAGCAGGGACAGGGGGAGAAATCAGCCCCAGCATTTT.

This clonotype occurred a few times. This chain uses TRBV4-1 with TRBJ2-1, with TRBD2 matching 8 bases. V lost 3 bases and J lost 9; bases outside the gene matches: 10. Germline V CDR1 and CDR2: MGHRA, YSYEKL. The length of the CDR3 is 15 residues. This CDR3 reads CASSQAPGGLGEQFF. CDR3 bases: TGCGCCAGCAGCCAGGCACCGGGAGGGCTAGGTGAGCAGTTCTTC.

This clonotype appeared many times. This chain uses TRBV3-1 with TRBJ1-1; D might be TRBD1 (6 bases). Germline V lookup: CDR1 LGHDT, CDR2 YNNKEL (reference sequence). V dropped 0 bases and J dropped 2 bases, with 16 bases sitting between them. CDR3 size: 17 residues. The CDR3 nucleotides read TGTGCCAGCAGCCAAGATTTTGGTCTTGGGGGCAACACTGAAGCTTTCTTT. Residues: CASSQDFGLGGNTEAFF.

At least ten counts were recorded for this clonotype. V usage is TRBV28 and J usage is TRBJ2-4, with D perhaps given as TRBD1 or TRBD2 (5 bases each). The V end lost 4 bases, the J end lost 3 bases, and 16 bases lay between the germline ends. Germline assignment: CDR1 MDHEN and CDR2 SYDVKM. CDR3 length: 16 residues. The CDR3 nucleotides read TGTGCCAGCAGTTCCGCCGGGGAGAGGGGCAAAAACATTCAGTACTTC. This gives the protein CASSSAGERGKNIQYF.

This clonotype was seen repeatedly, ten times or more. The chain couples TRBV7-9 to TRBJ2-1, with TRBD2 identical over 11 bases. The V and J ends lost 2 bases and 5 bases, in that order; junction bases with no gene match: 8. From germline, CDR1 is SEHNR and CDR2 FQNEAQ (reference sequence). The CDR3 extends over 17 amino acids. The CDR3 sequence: CASSLRQGLAADNEQFF. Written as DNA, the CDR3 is TGTGCCAGCAGCTTACGGCAGGGACTAGCGGCAGACAATGAGCAGTTCTTC.

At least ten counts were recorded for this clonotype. The CDR3, as DNA: TGTGCCAGCAGCTTAAAAGTATCCACCGGGGAGCTGTTTTTT. It is translated as CASSLKVSTGELFF. This chain uses TRBV7-2 with TRBJ2-2, with unresolved D. The CDR3 is 14 residues long. Trimming pared 2 bases from V and 4 bases from J, leaving 8 bases between. CDR1 and CDR2 from the germline V gene are SGHTA and FQGNSA.

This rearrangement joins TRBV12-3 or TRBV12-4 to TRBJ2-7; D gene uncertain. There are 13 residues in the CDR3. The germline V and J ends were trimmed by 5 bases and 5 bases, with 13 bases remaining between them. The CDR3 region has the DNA TGTGCCAGCAGTCCGGTTGGTGGCCACGAGCAGTACTTC. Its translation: CASSPVGGHEQYF.

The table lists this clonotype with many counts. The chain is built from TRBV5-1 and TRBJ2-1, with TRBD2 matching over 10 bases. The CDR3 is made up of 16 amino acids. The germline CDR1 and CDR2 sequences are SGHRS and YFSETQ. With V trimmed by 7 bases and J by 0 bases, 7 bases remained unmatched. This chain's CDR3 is CASEREGGSSYNEQFF. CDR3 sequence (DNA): TGCGCCAGCGAGCGGGAGGGAGGATCCTCCTACAATGAGCAGTTCTTC. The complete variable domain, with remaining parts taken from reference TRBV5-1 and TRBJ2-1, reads KAGVTQTPRYLIKTRGQQVTLSCSPISGHRSVSWYQQTPGQGLQFLFEYFSETQRNKGNFPGRFSGRQFSNSRSEMNVSTLELGDSALYLCASEREGGSSYNEQFFGPGTRLTVL.

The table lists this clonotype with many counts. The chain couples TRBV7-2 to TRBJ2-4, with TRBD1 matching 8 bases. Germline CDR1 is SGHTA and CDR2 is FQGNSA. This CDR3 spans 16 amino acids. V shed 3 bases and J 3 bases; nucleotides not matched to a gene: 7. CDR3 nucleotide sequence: TGTGCCAGCAGCTTGGGTGGACAGGGCCTCAAAAACATTCAGTACTTC. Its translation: CASSLGGQGLKNIQYF.

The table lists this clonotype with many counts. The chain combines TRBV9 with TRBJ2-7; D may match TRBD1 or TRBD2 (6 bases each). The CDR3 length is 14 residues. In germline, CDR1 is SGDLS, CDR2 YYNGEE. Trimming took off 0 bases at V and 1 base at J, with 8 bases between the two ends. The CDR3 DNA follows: TGTGCCAGCAGCGTAGAGGGGGGATCCTACGAGCAGTACTTC. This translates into CASSVEGGSYEQYF.

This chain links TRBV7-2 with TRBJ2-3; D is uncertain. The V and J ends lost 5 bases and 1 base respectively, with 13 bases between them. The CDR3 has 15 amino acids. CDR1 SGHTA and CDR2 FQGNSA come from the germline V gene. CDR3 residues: CASSPSGVGTDTQYF. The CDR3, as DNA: TGTGCCAGCAGCCCCTCCGGAGTAGGCACAGATACGCAGTATTTT.

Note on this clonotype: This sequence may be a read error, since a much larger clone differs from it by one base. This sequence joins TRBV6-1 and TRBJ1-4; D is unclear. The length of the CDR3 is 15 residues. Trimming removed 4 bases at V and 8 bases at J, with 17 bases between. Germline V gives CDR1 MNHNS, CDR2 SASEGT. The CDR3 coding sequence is TGTGCCAGCAGTGGAAACCCTACCGCCTGGGAAAAACTGTTTTTT. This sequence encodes CASSGNPTAWEKLFF.

The CDR3 loop is CASSLDLGLAPEQFF. CDR3 in DNA: TGTGCCAGCAGCTTAGATTTAGGACTAGCGCCCGAGCAGTTCTTC. J is TRBJ2-1 and V is TRBV11-2; 9 nucleotides match TRBD2. The CDR3 contains 15 residues. Germline-derived CDR1 and CDR2 are SGHAT and FQNNGV. J lost 10 bases, V lost 0 bases, and 7 bases had no gene match.

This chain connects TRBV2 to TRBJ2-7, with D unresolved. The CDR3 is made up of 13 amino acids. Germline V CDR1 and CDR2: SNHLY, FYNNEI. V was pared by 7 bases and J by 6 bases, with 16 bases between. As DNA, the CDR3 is TGTGCCAGCACTACGGACGCCCCCGCCGAGCAGTACTTC. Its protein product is CASTTDAPAEQYF.

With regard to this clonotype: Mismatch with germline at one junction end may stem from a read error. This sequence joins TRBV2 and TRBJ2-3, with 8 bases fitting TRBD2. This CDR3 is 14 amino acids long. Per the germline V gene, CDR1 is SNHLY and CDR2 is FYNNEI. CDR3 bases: TGTGTCAGCAGGCGGGAGGTGGGAAGGGATACGCAGTATTTT. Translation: CVSRREVGRDTQYF.

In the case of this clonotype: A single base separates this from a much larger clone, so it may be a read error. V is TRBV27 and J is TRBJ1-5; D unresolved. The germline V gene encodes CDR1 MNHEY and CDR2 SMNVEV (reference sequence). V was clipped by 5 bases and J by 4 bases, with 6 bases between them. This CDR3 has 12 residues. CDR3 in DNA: TGTGCCAGCAGTCACCCAAATCAGCCCCAGCATTTT. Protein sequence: CASSHPNQPQHF.

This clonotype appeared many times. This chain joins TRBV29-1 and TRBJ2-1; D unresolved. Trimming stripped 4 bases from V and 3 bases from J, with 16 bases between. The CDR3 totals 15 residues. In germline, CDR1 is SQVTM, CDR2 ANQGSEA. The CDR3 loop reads CSVARRQVIYNEQFF. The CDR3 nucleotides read TGCAGCGTTGCAAGGCGGCAGGTGATCTACAATGAGCAGTTCTTC.